This is a list of T cell receptor beta chains from one sample in a study of PD-1 blockade in classical Hodgkin lymphoma. Produced via immunoSEQ multiplex PCR; TCRdb's table is partial and in-frame only. The sample lists roughly 30,000 clones, about four fifths seen once, with 15% to 20% in the top ten. The sample consisted of peripheral blood mononuclear cells (PBMCs), taken before the fourth cycle of nivolumab. These receptor sequences come from a human donor with classical Hodgkin lymphoma. The CDR3 runs from the conserved cysteine through the conserved F or W. A D gene is named only where the DNA matches it firmly. Some rows have no size entry. The others give once, few or many, or a class for an expanded clone.

>TRBV5-6|NA|NA|10|TRBJ1-2
CASGREGYTF
TGTGCCAGCGGCCGGGAGGGCTACACCTTC
>TRBV11-3|few|NA|12|TRBJ1-1
CASSVTGYEAFF
TGTGCCAGCAGCGTCACAGGCTATGAAGCTTTCTTT
>TRBV11-2|NA|NA|17|TRBJ2-6
CASSRRDGSSGANVLTF
TGTGCCAGCAGCCGGAGGGACGGTAGCTCTGGGGCCAACGTCCTGACTTTC
>TRBV19|NA|NA|14|TRBJ1-1
CASSSRTVNTEAFF
TGTGCCAGTAGTAGCCGGACGGTCAACACTGAAGCTTTCTTT
>TRBV14|NA|NA|16|TRBJ2-1
CASSQGGMWVTNEQFF
TGTGCCAGCAGCCAAGGAGGGATGTGGGTGACGAATGAGCAGTTCTTC
>TRBV5-4|NA|NA|14|TRBJ1-1
CASSLKFGKTEAFF
TGTGCCAGCAGCTTGAAATTCGGGAAAACTGAAGCTTTCTTT
>TRBV28|NA|TRBD2|16|TRBJ2-5
CASSLGLAGDQETQYF
TGTGCCAGCAGTTTGGGTCTAGCGGGGGACCAAGAGACCCAGTACTTC
>TRBV12-5|NA|NA|21|TRBJ2-3
CASGLVRGVASGNQSTDTQYF
TGTGCTAGTGGTTTGGTAAGGGGGGTGGCTAGCGGCAACCAGAGCACAGATACGCAGTATTTT
>TRBV12-5|NA|NA|14|TRBJ1-1
CASGPGHPNTEAFF
TGTGCTAGTGGCCCCGGACACCCGAACACTGAAGCTTTCTTT
>TRBV11-2|NA|TRBD1|16|TRBJ1-1
CASSPIQTGGRTEAFF
TGTGCCAGCAGCCCTATTCAAACAGGGGGCAGGACTGAAGCTTTCTTT
>TRBV19|NA|NA|13|TRBJ1-2
CASTRTRQLGYTF
TGTGCCAGTACCCGGACTAGGCAGCTCGGCTACACCTTC
>TRBV5-6|NA|NA|14|TRBJ2-2
CASSPDRMTGELFF
TGTGCCAGCAGCCCGGATCGAATGACCGGGGAGCTGTTTTTT
>TRBV28|NA|TRBD2|15|TRBJ2-1
CASSFLAVSYNEQFF
TGTGCCAGCAGTTTTCTAGCGGTCTCCTACAATGAGCAGTTCTTC
>TRBV27|NA|TRBD2|14|TRBJ2-1
CASSGSGRANEQFF
TGTGCCAGCAGTGGGAGCGGGAGGGCCAATGAGCAGTTCTTC
>TRBV7-2|NA|NA|14|TRBJ2-1
CASSLAAGYNEQFF
TGTGCCAGCAGCTTAGCGGCAGGGTACAATGAGCAGTTCTTC
>TRBV18|NA|TRBD1|13|TRBJ1-2
CASSEGQGLGYTF
TGTGCCAGCTCGGAAGGACAGGGGCTTGGCTACACCTTC
>TRBV10-3|NA|NA|13|TRBJ1-2
CAISESDSYGYTF
TGTGCCATCAGTGAGTCGGACAGCTATGGCTACACCTTC
>TRBV6-5|NA|TRBD1|15|TRBJ1-6
CASSYGGQGVTPLHF
TGTGCCAGCAGTTACGGGGGACAGGGGGTAACACCCCTCCACTTT
>TRBV28|NA|TRBD2|14|TRBJ2-7
CASSRSGIRNEQYF
TGTGCCAGCAGTCGGAGCGGGATAAGGAACGAGCAGTACTTC
>TRBV27|NA|NA|14|TRBJ1-2
CASSWGRFHYGYTF
TGTGCCAGCAGTTGGGGGAGATTCCACTATGGCTACACCTTC
>TRBV6-5|NA|TRBD2|15|TRBJ2-5
CASRKSGGPTRAQYF
TGTGCCAGCAGAAAGAGCGGGGGGCCCACCCGGGCCCAGTACTTC
>TRBV14|NA|NA|12|TRBJ1-5
CASSQGVRPQHF
TGTGCCAGCAGCCAGGGAGTACGGCCCCAGCATTTT
>TRBV5-4|once|TRBD1|15|TRBJ2-5
CASSLRQGARETQYF
TGTGCCAGCAGCTTGCGGCAGGGGGCACGAGAGACCCAGTACTTC
>TRBV5-6|medium-sized|NA|13|TRBJ1-2
CASSGGGSYGYTF
TGTGCCAGCAGCGGAGGGGGTAGCTATGGCTACACCTTC
>TRBV11-3|NA|TRBD1|15|TRBJ2-1
CASRHPRDRGHEQFF
TGTGCCAGCAGACACCCGCGGGACAGGGGACATGAGCAGTTCTTC
>TRBV5-1|NA|NA|15|TRBJ2-7
CASSKDSLVSYEQYF
TGCGCCAGCAGCAAAGACAGCCTCGTCTCCTACGAGCAGTACTTC
>TRBV11-3|NA|NA|14|TRBJ2-6
CASRMGIGANVLTF
TGTGCCAGCCGAATGGGCATTGGGGCCAACGTCCTGACTTTC
>TRBV11-3|NA|TRBD1|15|TRBJ1-3
CASSFAQGLGNTIYF
TGTGCCAGCAGCTTTGCACAGGGGCTCGGAAACACCATATATTTT
>TRBV10-3|once|NA|14|TRBJ1-1
CAIGLRAGDTEAFF
TGTGCCATCGGCCTCAGGGCAGGCGACACTGAAGCTTTCTTT